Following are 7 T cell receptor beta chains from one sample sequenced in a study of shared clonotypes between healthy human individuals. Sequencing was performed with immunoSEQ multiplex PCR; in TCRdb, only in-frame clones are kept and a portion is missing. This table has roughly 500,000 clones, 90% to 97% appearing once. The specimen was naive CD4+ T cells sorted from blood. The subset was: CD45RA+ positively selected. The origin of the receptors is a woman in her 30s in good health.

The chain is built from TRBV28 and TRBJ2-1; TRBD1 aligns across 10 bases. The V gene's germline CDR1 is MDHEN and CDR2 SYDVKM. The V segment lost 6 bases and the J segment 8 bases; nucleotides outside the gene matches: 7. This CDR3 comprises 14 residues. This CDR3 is CASRSTGGFYEQFF. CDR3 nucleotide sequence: TGTGCCAGCAGATCGACAGGGGGCTTCTATGAGCAGTTCTTC.

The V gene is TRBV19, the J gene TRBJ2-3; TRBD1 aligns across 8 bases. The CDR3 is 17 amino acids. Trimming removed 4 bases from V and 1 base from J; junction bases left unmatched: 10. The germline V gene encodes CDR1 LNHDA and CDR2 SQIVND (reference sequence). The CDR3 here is CASSKDREGDGTDTQYF. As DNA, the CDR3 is TGTGCCAGTAGTAAGGACAGGGAAGGGGATGGCACAGATACGCAGTATTTT.

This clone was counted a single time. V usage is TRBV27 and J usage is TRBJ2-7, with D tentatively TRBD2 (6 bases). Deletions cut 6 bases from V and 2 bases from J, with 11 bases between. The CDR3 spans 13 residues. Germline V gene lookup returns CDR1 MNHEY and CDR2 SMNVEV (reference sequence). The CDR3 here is CASSPGGPYEQYF. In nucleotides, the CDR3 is TGTGCCAGCAGCCCCGGGGGTCCCTACGAGCAGTACTTC.

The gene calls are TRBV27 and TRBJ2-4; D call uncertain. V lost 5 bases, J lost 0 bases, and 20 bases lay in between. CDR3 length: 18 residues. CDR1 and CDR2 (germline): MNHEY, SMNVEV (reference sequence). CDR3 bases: TGTGCCAGCAGTCTCGTGATGGGCAGGATAGTAGCCAAAAACATTCAGTACTTC. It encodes CASSLVMGRIVAKNIQYF.

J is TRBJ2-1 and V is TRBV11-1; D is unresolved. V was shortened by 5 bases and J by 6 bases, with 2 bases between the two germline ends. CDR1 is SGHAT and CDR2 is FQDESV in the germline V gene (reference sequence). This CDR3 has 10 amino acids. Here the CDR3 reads CASSPNEQFF. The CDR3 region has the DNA TGTGCCAGCAGCCCCAATGAGCAGTTCTTC.

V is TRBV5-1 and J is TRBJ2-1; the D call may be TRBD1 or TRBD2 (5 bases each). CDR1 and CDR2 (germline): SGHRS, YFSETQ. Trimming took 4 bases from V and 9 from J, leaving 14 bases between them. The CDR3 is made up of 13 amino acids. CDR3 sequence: CASSHPGTGEQFF. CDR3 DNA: TGCGCCAGCAGCCACCCCGGGACCGGTGAGCAGTTCTTC.

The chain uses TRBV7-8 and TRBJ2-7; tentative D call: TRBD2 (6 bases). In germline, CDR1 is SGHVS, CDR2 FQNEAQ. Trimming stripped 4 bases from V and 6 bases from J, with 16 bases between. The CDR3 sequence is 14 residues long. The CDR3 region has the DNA TGTGCCAGCAGCTCCCTGACTAGTGGGGGCGAGCAGTACTTC. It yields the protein CASSSLTSGGEQYF.